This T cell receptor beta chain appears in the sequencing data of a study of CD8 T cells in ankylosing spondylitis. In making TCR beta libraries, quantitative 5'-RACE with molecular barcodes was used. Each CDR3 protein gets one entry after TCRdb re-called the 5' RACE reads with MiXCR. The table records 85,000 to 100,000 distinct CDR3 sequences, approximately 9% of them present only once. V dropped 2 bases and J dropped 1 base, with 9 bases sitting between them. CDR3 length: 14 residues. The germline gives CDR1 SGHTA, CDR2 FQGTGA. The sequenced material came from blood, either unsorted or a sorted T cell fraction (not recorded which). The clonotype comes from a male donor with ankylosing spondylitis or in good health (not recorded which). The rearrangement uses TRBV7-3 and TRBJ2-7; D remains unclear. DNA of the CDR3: TGTGCCAGCAGCTTAGTGCCGGATTCCTACGAGCAGTACTTC. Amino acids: CASSLVPDSYEQYF.